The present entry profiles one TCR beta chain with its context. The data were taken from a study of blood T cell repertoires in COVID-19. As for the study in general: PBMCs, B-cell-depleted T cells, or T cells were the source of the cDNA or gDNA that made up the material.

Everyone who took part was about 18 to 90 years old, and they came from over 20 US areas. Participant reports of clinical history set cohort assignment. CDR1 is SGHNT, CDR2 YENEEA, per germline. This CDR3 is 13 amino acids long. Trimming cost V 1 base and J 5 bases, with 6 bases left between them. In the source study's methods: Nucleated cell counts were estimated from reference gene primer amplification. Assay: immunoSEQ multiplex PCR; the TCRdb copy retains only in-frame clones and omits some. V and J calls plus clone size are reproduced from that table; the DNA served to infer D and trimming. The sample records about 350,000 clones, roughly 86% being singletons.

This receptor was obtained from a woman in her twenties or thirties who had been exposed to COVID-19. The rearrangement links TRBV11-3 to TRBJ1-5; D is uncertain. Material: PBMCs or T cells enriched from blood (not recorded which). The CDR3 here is CASSLGGDQPQHF. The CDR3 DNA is TGTGCCAGCAGCTTAGGCGGGGATCAGCCCCAGCATTTT.